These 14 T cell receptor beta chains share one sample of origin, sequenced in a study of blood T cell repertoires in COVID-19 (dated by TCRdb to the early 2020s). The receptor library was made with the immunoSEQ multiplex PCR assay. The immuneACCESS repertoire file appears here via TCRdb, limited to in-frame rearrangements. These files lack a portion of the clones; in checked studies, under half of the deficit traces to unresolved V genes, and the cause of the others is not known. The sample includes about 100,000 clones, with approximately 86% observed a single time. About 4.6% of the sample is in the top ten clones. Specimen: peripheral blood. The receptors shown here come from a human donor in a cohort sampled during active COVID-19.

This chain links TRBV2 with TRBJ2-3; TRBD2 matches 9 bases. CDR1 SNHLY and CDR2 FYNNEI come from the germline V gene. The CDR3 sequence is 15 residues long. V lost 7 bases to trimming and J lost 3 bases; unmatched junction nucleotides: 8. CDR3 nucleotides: TGTGCCAGCACTCGACTAGCGGTAGGGACAGATACGCAGTATTTT. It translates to CASTRLAVGTDTQYF.

The CDR3 DNA is TGTGCCAGCAGCCCCCATGGACAGGGAGGTGCTAATGAAAAACTGTTTTTT. This translates into CASSPHGQGGANEKLFF. The gene calls are TRBV7-9 and TRBJ1-4; 8 nucleotides line up with TRBD1. Germline V gene data show CDR1 as SEHNR and CDR2 as FQNEAQ (reference sequence). The V gene end was trimmed by 5 bases and the J gene end by 3 bases; junction bases not matched to a gene: 11. There are 17 residues in the CDR3. Using reference TRBV7-9 and TRBJ1-4 for the parts outside the CDR3, the full variable domain is DTGVSQNPRHKITKRGQNVTFRCDPISEHNRLYWYRQTLGQGPEFLTYFQNEAQLEKSRLLSDRFSAERPKGSFSTLEIQRTEQGDSAMYLCASSPHGQGGANEKLFFGSGTQLSVL.

Written as DNA, the CDR3 is TGTGCCACCAGTGACAGATCTAGCAGACACACAGATACGCAGTATTTT. Residues: CATSDRSSRHTDTQYF. The rearrangement links TRBV24-1 to TRBJ2-3, with D tentatively TRBD2 (5 bases). This CDR3 is built from 16 residues. The germline V gene encodes CDR1 KGHDR and CDR2 SFDVKD. V lost 4 bases and J 2 bases, leaving 15 bases between the germline ends.

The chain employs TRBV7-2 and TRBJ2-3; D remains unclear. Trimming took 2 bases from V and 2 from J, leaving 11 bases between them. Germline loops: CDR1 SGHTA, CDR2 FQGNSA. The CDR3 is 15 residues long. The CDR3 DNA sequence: TGTGCCAGCAGCTTACCGCGGCAGATCACAGATACGCAGTATTTT. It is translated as CASSLPRQITDTQYF.

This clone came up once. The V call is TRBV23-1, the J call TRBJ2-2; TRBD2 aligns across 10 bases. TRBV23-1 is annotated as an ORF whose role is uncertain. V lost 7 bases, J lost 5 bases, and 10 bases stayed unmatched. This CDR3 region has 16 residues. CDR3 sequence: CASTSIAGGRTGELFF. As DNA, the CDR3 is TGCGCCAGCACCTCCATAGCGGGAGGTAGAACCGGGGAGCTGTTTTTT.

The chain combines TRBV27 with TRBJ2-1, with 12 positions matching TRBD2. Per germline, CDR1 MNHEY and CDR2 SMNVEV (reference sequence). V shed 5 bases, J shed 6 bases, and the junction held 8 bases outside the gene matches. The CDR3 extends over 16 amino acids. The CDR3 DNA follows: TGTGCCAGCAGTCCGACTAGCGGGAGATCATCCAATGAGCAGTTCTTC. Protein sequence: CASSPTSGRSSNEQFF.

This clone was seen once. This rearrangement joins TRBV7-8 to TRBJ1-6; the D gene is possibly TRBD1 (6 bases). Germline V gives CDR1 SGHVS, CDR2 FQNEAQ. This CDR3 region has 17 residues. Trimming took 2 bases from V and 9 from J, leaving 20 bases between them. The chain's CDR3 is CASSLRVFPQGGSPLHF. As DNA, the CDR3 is TGTGCCAGCAGCTTAAGGGTTTTCCCACAGGGTGGTTCACCCCTCCACTTT.

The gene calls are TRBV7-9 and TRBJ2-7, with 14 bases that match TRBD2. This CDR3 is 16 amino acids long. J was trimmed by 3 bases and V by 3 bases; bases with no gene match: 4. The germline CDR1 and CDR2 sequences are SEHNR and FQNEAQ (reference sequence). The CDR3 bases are TGTGCCAGCAGCTTGACTAGCGGGAGGGGCCGCTACGAGCAGTACTTC. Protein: CASSLTSGRGRYEQYF.

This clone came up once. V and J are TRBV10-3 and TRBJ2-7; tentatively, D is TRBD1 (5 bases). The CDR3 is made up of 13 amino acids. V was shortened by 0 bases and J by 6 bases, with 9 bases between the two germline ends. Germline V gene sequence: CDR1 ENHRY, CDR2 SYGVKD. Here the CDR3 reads CAISESVGAEQYF. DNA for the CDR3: TGTGCCATCAGTGAGTCCGTAGGGGCCGAGCAGTACTTC.

This CDR3 reads CASSRTGANVDTQYF. The CDR3, as DNA: TGTGCCAGCAGCCGGACAGGGGCAAATGTAGATACGCAGTATTTT. The chain recombines TRBV28 with TRBJ2-3; the match to TRBD1 covers 9 bases. CDR1 and CDR2 from the germline V gene are MDHEN and SYDVKM. CDR3 length: 15 residues. V shed 6 bases and J 5 bases; nucleotides not matched to a gene: 9.

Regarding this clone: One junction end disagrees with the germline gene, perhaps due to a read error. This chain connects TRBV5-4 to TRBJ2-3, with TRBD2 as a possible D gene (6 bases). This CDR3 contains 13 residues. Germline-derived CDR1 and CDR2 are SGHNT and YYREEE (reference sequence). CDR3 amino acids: CASRLDYTDTQYF. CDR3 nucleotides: TGTGCCAGCAGGTTGGACTACACAGATACGCAGTATTTT.

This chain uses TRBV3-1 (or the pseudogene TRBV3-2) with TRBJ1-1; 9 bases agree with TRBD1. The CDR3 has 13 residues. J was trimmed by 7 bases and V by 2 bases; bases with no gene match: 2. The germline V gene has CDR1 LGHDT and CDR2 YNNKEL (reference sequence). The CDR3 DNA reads TGTGCCAGCAGCCAACCGGGACAGGGTGAAGCTTTCTTT. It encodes CASSQPGQGEAFF.

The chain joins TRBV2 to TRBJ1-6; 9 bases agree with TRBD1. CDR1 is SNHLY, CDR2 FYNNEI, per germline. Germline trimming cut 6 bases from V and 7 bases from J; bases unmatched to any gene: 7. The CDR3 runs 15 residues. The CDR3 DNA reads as TGTGCCAGCAGGGCTTATGGGACAGGGAATTCACCCCTCCACTTT. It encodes CASRAYGTGNSPLHF.

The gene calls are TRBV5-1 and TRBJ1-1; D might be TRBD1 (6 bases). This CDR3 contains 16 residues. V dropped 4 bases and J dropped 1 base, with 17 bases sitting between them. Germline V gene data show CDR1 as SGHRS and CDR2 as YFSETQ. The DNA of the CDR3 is TGCGCCAGCAGCCCCTGGGGGCAGGGAACGAACACTGAAGCTTTCTTT. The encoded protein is CASSPWGQGTNTEAFF.